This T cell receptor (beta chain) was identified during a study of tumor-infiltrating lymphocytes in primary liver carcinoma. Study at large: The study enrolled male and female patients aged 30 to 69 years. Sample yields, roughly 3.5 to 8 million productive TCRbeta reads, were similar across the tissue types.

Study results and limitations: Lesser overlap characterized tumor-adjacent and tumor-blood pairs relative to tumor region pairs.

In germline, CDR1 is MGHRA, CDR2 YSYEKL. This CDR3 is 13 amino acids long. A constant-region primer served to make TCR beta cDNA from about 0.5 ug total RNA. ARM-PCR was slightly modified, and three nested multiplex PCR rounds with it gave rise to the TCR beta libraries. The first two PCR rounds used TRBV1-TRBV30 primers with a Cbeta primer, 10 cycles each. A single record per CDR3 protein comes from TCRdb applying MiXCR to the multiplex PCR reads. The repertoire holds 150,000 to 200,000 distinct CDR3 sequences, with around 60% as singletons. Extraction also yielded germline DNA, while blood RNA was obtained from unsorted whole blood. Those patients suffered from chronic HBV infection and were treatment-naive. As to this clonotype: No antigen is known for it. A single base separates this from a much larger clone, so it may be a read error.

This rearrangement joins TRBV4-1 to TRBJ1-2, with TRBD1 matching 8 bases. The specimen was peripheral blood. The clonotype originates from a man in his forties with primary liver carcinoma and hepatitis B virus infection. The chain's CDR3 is CTSSRSTGDGYTF. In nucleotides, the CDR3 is TGCACCAGCAGCCGCTCGACAGGGGATGGCTACACCTTC.